This T cell receptor (beta chain) was sequenced for a study of T cells in Graves' hyperthyroidism and ophthalmopathy (dated by TCRdb to the late 2010s). For context, the study as a whole: Peripheral blood samples were taken at initial diagnosis, before any treatment was given. To identify distinguishing TCR V-J signatures, a discovery cohort of about 100 patients was used, comprising 43 with Graves' ophthalmopathy and around 60 with stable Graves' hyperthyroidism. An independent validation cohort of under 20 hyperthyroidism patients and about 15 patients who later progressed to ophthalmopathy tested prospective prediction of ophthalmopathy. The 95 to 100 discovery patients were randomly divided into training and test sets at a 7:3 ratio. In six Graves' hyperthyroidism patients, the study also compared T-cell repertoires from thyroid tissue with T-cell repertoires from blood. Following sampling, methimazole starting at 30 mg daily was given to hyperthyroidism patients, and high-dose intravenous methylprednisolone was given to ophthalmopathy patients. TCR Vbeta CDR3 sequencing of 130 to 150 peripheral blood samples (around 45 ophthalmopathy, approximately 80 hyperthyroidism and approximately 17 progressor patients) is reported in the paper.

This clonotype has at least ten counts. Its binding antigen is unknown. Qualities for individual bases were not recorded, and no much larger clone is one base off. The CDR3 holds 12 amino acids from the cysteine to the phenylalanine. CDR3 DNA only is kept here, 36 bases in frame from base 1. From a lookup of the germline V gene, CDR1 and CDR2 are SGHAT and FQNNGV. V is reduced by 1 base and J by 7 bases, leaving a spacing of 7 bases between them. Broad study findings and their caveats: In validation, progression to ophthalmopathy was predicted by the model with more than 65% sensitivity and around 75% specificity, a median of roughly six months before onset. Most expanded thyroid clonotypes (frequency above 0.001) were also detected in blood, suggesting blood repertoires may reflect thyroid immune responses. No statistical method was used to fix the sample size in advance, and group allocation was not hidden from the investigators. A 13 V-J signature model separated ophthalmopathy from stable hyperthyroidism, with over 85% sensitivity and 81% to 82% specificity in cross-validation and 80%/75% in testing.

The TCR beta CDR3 regions were amplified from RNA transcripts. The TCR CDR3 was subjected to a first round of RT-PCR using the HTBI primer set and the Qiagen OneStep RT-PCR kit. A second multiplex PCR round built the libraries, followed by size selection and purification. Paired-end sequencing of the libraries was performed with 100 bp reads on an Illumina HiSeq2000. The authors' analysis ran thus. SOAPnuke was used to process the raw data, throwing out any read that contained adapters or uncalled bases, had a mean Phred below 15, or lacked an exact constant-primer or identifier match. COPE v1.2.5 was used to merge the high-quality paired reads, and each unique nucleotide sequence was defined as a clonotype. Clonotypes were aligned to IMGT TRBV, TRBD and TRBJ reference segments using MiTCR v1.1. The analysis included only V-J combinations with a frequency above 0.0001, which together covered around 99% of the repertoires. The TCS score was defined as F50 (clonal expansion) divided by E x V (chaos), with BLOSUM62-based TCRdist calculated between CDR3 peptides within each V-J. Welch's t-statistics and random forest reduced just over 500 V-J features to roughly 13, which were used in a naive Bayes classifier (R e1071). The public reads were reprocessed in TCRdb via fastp at Q25 and MiXCR, keeping in-frame beta chains. Duplicate CDR3 protein sequences are folded into a single record with the most common DNA and genes. TCRdb, rather than the study authors, made the V and J calls. The sample profile shows under 600,000 distinct CDR3 sequences; about 16% of them were found once. The top ten constitute roughly 3% of the sample.

In the ophthalmopathy patients, disease was moderately to severely active, with a Clinical Activity Score of 3 or more, a NOSPECS grade of 4 or more, and a duration of less than 3 months. Patients with uncontrolled infections, other autoimmune diseases, pregnancy or lactation were excluded. Diagnoses were based on clinical symptoms, serum thyroxine and TRAb, thyroid ultrasound and orbital computed tomography. PBMCs were isolated from about 9 ml of fresh peripheral blood by Ficoll-Paque density gradient centrifugation. Total RNA was extracted with Trizol reagent, and quality was checked on an Agilent 2100 Bioanalyzer.

The chain is made from TRBV11-2 and TRBJ1-1; too little of a D gene remains to name it. This TCR was recovered from a woman aged 35 to 49 with Graves' ophthalmopathy. The sample consisted of blood. The CDR3 protein: CASSLGASEAFF. The DNA sequence reads TGTGCCAGCAGCTTAGGGGCCAGTGAAGCTTTCTTT.